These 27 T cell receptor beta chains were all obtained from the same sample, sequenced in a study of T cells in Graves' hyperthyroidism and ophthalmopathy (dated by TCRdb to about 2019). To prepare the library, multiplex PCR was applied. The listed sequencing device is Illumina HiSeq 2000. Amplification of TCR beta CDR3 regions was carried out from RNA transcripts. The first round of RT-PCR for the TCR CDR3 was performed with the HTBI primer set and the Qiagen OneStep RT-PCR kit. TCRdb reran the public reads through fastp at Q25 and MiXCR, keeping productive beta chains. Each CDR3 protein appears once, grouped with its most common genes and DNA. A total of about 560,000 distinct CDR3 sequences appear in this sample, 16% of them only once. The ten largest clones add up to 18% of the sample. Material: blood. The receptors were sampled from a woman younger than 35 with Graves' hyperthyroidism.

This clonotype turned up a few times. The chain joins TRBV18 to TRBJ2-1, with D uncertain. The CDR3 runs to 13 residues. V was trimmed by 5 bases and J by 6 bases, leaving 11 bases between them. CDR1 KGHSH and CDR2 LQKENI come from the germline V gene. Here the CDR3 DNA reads TGTGCCAGCTCAACTACCGGCTCCAATGAGCAGTTCTTC. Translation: CASSTTGSNEQFF.

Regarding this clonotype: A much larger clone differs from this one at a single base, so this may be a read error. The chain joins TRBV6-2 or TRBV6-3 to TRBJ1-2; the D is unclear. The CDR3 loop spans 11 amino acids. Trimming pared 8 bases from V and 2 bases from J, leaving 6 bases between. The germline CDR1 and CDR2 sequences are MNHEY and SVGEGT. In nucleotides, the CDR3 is TGTGCCAGCGTCAGGAACTATGGCTACACCTTC. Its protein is CASVRNYGYTF.

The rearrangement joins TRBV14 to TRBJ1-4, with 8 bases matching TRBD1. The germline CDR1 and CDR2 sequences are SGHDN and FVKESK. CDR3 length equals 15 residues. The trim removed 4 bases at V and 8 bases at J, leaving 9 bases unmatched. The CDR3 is CASSRRTGFGEKLFF. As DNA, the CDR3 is TGTGCCAGCAGCCGACGGACAGGGTTTGGCGAAAAACTGTTTTTT.

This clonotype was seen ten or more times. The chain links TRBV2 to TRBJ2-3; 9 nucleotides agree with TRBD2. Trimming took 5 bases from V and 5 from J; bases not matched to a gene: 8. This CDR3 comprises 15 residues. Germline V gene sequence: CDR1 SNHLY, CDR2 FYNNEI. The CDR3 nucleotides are TGTGCCAGCAGTATCTCTAGCGGGAACAAAGATACGCAGTATTTT. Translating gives CASSISSGNKDTQYF.

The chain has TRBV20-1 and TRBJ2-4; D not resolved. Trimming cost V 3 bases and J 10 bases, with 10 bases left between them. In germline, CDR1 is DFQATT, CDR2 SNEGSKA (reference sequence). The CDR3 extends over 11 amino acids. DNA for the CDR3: TGCAGTGCTAGCGAGACAAAAATTCAGTACTTC. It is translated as CSASETKIQYF.

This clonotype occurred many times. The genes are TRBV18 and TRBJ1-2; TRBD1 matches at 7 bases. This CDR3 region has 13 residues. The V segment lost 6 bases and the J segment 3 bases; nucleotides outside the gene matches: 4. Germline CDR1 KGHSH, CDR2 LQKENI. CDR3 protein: CASSPGQDYGYTF. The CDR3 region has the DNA TGTGCCAGCTCCCCAGGACAGGACTATGGCTACACCTTC.

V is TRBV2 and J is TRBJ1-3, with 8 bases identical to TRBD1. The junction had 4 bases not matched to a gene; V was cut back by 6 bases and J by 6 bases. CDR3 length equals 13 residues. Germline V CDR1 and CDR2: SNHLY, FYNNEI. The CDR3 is CASRGTGENTIYF. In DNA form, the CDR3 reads TGTGCCAGCAGGGGGACAGGTGAAAACACCATATATTTT.

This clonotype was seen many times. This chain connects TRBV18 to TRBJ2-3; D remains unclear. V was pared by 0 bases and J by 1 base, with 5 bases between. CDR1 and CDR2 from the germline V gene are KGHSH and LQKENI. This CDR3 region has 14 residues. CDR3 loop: CASSPPRGTDTQYF. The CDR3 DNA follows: TGTGCCAGCTCACCACCCCGTGGCACAGATACGCAGTATTTT.

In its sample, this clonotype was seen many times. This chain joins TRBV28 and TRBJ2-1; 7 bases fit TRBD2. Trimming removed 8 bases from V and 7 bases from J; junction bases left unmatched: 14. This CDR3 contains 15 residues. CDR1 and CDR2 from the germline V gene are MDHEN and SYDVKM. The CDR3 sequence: CASVPSGGRLNEQFF. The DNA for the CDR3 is TGTGCCAGCGTACCGAGCGGCGGGAGACTTAATGAGCAGTTCTTC.

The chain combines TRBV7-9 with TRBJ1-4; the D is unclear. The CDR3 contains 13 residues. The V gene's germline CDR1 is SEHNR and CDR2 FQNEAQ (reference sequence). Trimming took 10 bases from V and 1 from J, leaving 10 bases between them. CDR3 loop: CATKFGTNEKLFF. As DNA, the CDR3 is TGTGCCACCAAATTCGGAACTAATGAAAAACTGTTTTTT.

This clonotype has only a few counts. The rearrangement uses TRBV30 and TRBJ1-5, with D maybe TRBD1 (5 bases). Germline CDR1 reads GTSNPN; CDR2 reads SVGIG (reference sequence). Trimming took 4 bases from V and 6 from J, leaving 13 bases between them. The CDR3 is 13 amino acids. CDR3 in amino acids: CAWTPGTRQPQHF. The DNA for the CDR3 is TGTGCCTGGACACCCGGGACCCGTCAGCCCCAGCATTTT.

CDR3 sequence: CASKVDTIPYGYTF. CDR3 bases: TGTGCCAGTAAAGTGGACACTATCCCCTATGGCTACACCTTC. The chain uses TRBV19 and TRBJ1-2; D perhaps matches TRBD1 (5 bases). V was shortened by 7 bases and J by 4 bases, with 16 bases between the two germline ends. Germline values: CDR1 LNHDA, CDR2 SQIVND (reference sequence). CDR3 length: 14 residues.

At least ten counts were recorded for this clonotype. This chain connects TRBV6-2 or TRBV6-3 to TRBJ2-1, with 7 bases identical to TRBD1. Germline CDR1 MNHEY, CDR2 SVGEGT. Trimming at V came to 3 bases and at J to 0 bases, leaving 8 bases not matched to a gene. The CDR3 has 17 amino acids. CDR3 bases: TGTGCCAGCAGTTATGACAGGGCCTCGAGCTCCTACAATGAGCAGTTCTTC. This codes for CASSYDRASSSYNEQFF.

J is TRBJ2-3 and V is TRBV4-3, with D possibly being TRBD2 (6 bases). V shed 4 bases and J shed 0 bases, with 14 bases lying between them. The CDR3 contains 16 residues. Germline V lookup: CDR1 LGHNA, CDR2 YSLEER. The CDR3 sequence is CASSPAGTASTDTQYF. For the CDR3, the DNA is TGCGCCAGCAGCCCTGCCGGGACTGCTAGCACAGATACGCAGTATTTT.

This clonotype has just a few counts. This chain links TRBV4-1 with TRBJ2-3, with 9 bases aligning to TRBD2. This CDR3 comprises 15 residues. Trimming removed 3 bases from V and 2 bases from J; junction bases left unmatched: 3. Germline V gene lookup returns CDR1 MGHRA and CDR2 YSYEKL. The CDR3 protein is CASSHSSGVTDTQYF. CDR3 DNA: TGCGCCAGCAGCCACTCTAGCGGGGTCACAGATACGCAGTATTTT.

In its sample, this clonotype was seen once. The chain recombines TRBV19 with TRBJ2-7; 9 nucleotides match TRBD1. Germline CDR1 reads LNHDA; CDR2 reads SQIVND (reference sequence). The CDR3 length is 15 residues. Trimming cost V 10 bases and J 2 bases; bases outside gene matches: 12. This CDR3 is CATLSRDRVPYEQYF. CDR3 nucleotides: TGTGCCACTTTATCCCGGGACAGGGTACCCTACGAGCAGTACTTC.

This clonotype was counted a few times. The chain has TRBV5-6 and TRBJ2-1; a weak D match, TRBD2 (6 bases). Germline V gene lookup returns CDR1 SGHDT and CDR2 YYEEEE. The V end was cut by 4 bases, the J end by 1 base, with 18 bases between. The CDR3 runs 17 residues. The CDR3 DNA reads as TGTGCCAGCAGCCCCGGACTTGCGGGATTATCCTACAATGAGCAGTTCTTC. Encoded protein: CASSPGLAGLSYNEQFF.

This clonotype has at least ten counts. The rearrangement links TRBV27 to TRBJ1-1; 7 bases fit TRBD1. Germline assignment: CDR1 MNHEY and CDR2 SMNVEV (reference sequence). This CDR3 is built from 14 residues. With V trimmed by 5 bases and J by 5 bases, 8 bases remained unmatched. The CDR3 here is CASSARQGITEAFF. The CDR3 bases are TGTGCCAGCAGTGCCCGACAGGGCATTACTGAAGCTTTCTTT.

CDR3 loop: CASSPPGTGDQPQHF. Here the CDR3 DNA reads TGTGCCAGCAGTCCCCCCGGGACAGGCGATCAGCCCCAGCATTTT. This chain uses TRBV12-3 or TRBV12-4 with TRBJ1-5; 8 bases are a match to TRBD1. The CDR3 has 15 residues. The J segment lost 5 bases and the V segment lost 5 bases, leaving 8 bases of the junction unmatched.

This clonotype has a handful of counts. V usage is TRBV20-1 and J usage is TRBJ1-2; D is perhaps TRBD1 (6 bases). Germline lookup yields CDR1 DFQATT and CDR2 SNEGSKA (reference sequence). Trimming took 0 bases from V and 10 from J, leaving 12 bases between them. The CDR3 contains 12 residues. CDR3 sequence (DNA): TGCAGTGCTAGAGATCGGAGGGGGAACTACACCTTC. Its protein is CSARDRRGNYTF.

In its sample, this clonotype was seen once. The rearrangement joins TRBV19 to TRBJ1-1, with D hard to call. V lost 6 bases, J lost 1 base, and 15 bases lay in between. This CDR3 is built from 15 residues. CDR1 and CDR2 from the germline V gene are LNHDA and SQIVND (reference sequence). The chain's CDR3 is CASRTGRKANTEAFF. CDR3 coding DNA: TGTGCCAGTAGAACTGGACGGAAGGCGAACACTGAAGCTTTCTTT.

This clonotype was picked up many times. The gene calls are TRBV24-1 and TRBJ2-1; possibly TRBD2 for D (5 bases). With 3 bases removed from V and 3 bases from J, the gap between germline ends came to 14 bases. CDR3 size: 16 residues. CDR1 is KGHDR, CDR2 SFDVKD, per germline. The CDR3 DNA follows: TGTGCCACCAGTGATCGTCTAGCCGCGTACTACAATGAGCAGTTCTTC. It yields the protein CATSDRLAAYYNEQFF.

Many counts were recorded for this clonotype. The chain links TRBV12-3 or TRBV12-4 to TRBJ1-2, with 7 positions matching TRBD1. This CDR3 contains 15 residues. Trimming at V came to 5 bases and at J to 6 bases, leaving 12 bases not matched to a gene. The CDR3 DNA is TGTGCCAGCAGTCACCGAAGGGGGCAGGTTCATGGCTACACCTTC. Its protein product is CASSHRRGQVHGYTF.

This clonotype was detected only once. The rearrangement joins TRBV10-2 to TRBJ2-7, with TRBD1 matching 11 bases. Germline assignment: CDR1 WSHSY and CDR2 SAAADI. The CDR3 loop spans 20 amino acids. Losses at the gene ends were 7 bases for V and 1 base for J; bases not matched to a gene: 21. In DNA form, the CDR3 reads TGCGCCAGCAACCTAGGGAGGGGACAGGGGGAATCTCGGAGGTCCTACGAGCAGTACTTC. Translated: CASNLGRGQGESRRSYEQYF.

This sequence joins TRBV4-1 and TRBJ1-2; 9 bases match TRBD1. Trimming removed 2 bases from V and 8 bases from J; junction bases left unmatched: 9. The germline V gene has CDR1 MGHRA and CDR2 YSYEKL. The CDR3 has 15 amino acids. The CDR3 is CASSQRGTGLGGYTF. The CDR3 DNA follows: TGCGCCAGCAGCCAACGAGGGACAGGGCTCGGCGGCTACACCTTC.

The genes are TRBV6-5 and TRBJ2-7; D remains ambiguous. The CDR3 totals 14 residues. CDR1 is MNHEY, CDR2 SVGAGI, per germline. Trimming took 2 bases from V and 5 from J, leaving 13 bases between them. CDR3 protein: CASSYLVGSHEQYF. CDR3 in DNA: TGTGCCAGCAGTTACCTGGTCGGTAGCCACGAGCAGTACTTC.

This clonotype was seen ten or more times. The CDR3 spells CASSEAGAGNYGYTF. The CDR3 DNA sequence: TGTGCCAGCAGTGAAGCCGGGGCCGGTAACTATGGCTACACCTTC. The rearrangement links TRBV2 to TRBJ1-2; D may be TRBD1 (5 bases). The CDR3 extends over 15 amino acids. CDR1 and CDR2 (germline): SNHLY, FYNNEI. Trimming stripped 0 bases from V and 1 base from J, with 9 bases between.